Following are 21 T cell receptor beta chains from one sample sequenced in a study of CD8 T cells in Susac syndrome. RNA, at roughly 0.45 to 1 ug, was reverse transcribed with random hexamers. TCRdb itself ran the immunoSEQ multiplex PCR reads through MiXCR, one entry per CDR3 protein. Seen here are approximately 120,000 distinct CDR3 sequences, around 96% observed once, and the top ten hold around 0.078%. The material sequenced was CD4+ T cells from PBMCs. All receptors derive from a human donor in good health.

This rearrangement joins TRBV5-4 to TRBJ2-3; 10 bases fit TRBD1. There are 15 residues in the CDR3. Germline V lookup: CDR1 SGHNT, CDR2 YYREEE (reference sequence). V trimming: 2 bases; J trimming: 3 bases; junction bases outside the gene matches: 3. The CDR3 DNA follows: TGTGCCAGCAGCTTACTGGGACAGGGGACAGATACGCAGTATTTT. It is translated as CASSLLGQGTDTQYF.

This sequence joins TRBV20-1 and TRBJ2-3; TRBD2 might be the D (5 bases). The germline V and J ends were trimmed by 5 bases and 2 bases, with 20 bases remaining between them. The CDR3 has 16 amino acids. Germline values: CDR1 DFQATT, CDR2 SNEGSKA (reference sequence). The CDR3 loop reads CSAVTSSGKFTDTQYF. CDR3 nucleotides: TGCAGTGCTGTTACTTCCTCCGGGAAATTCACAGATACGCAGTATTTT.

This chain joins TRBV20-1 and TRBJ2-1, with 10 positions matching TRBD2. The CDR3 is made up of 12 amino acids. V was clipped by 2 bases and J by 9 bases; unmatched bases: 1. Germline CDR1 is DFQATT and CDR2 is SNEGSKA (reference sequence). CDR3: CSARRTSGEQFF. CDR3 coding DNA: TGCAGTGCTAGAAGGACTAGCGGTGAGCAGTTCTTC.

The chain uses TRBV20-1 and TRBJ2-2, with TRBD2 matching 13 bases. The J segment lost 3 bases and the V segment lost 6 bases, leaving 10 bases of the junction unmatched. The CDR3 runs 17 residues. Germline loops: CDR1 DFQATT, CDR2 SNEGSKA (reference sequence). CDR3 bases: TGCAGTGCATTGGGACTAGCGGGAAATGGAGACACCGGGGAGCTGTTTTTT. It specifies CSALGLAGNGDTGELFF.

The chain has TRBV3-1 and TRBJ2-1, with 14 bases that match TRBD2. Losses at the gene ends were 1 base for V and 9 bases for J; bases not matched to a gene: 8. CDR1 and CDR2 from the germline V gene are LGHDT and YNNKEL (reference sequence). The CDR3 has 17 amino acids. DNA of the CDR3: TGTGCCAGCAGCCAAGTTTTGGGACTAGCGGGAGAAAGTGAGCAGTTCTTC. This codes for CASSQVLGLAGESEQFF.

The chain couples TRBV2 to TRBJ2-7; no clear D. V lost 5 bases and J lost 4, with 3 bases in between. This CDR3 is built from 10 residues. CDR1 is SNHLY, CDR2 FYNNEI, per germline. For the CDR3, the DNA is TGTGCCAGCAGTTTGTACGAGCAGTACTTC. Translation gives CASSLYEQYF.

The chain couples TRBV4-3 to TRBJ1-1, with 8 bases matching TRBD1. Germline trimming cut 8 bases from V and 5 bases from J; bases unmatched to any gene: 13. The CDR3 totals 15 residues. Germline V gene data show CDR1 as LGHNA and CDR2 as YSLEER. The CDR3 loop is CASGGDRDRSTEAFF. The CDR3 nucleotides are TGCGCCAGCGGAGGTGACCGGGACAGGAGTACTGAAGCTTTCTTT.

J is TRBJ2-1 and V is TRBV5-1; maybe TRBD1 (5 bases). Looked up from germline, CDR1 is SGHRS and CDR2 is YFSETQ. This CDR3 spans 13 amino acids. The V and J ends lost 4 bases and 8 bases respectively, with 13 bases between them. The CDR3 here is CASSRTRSDEQFF. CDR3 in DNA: TGCGCCAGCAGCCGGACAAGGAGCGATGAGCAGTTCTTC.

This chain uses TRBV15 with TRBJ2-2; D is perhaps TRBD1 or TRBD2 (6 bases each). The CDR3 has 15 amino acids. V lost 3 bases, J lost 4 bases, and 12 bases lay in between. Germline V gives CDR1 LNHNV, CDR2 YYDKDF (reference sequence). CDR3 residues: CATSSGGPGTGELFF. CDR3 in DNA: TGTGCCACCAGCAGTGGGGGGCCGGGCACCGGGGAGCTGTTTTTT. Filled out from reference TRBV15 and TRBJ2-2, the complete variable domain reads DAMVIQNPRYQVTQFGKPVTLSCSQTLNHNVMYWYQQKSSQAPKLLFHYYDKDFNNEADTPDNFQSRRPNTSFCFLDIRSPGLGDTAMYLCATSSGGPGTGELFFGEGSRLTVL.

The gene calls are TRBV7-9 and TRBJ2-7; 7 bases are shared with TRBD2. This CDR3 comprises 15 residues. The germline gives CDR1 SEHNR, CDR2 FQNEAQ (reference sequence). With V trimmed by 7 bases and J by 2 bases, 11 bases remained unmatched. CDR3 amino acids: CASTPMGGRTYEQYF. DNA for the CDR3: TGTGCCAGCACCCCGATGGGCGGGAGAACCTACGAGCAGTACTTC. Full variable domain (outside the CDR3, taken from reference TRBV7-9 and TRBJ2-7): DTGVSQNPRHKITKRGQNVTFRCDPISEHNRLYWYRQTLGQGPEFLTYFQNEAQLEKSRLLSDRFSAERPKGSFSTLEIQRTEQGDSAMYLCASTPMGGRTYEQYFGPGTRLTVT.

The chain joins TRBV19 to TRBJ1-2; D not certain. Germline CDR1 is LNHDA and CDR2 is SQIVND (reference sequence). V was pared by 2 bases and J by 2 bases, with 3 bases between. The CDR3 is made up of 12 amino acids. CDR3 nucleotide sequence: TGTGCCAGTAGTATAAGAAACTATGGCTACACCTTC. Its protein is CASSIRNYGYTF.

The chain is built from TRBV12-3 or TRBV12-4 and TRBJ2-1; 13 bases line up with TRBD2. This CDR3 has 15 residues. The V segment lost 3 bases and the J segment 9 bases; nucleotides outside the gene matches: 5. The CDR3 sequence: CASSFGTSGTAEQFF. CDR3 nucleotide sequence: TGTGCCAGCAGTTTTGGGACTAGCGGGACCGCTGAGCAGTTCTTC.

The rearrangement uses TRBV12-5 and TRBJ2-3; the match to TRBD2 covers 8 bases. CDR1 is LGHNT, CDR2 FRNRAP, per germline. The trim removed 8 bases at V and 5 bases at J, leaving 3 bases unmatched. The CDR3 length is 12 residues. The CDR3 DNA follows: TGTGCTAGTAAGAGCGGGAGAGATACGCAGTATTTT. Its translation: CASKSGRDTQYF.

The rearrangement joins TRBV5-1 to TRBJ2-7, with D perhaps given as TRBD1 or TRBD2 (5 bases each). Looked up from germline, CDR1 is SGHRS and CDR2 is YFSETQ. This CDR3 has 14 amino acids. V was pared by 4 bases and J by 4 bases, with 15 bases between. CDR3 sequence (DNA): TGCGCCAGCAGCCCCGGGGATGGGGCGTACGAGCAGTACTTC. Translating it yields CASSPGDGAYEQYF.

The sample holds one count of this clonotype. The CDR3 protein is CASSRGTGVYEQYF. In DNA, the CDR3 is TGCGCCAGCAGCAGAGGGACAGGGGTCTACGAGCAGTACTTC. The gene calls are TRBV5-1 and TRBJ2-7; 10 nucleotides line up with TRBD1. The germline gives CDR1 SGHRS, CDR2 YFSETQ. This CDR3 has 14 residues. Trimming cost V 4 bases and J 3 bases; bases outside gene matches: 4.

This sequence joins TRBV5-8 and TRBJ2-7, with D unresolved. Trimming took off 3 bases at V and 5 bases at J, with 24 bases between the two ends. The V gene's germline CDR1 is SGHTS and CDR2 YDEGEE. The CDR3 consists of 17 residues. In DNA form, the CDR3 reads TGTGCCAGCAGCTCCATGGGCCATCTAAGCGTGTCTGACGAGCAGTACTTC. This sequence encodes CASSSMGHLSVSDEQYF. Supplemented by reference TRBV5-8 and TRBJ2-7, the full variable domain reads EAGVTQSPTHLIKTRGQQATLRCSPISGHTSVYWYQQALGLGLQFLLWYDEGEERNRGNFPPRFSGRQFPNYSSELNVNALELEDSALYLCASSSMGHLSVSDEQYFGPGTRLTVT.

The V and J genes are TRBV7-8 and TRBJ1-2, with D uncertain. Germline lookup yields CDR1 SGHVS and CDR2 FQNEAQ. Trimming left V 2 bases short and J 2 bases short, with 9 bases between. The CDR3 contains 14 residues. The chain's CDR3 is CASSLRDLNYGYTF. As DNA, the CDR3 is TGTGCCAGCAGCTTAAGGGATTTAAACTATGGCTACACCTTC. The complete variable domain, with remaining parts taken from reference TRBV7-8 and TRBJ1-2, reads GAGVSQSPRYKVAKRGQDVALRCDPISGHVSLFWYQQALGQGPEFLTYFQNEAQLDKSGLPSDRFFAERPEGSVSTLKIQRTQQEDSAVYLCASSLRDLNYGYTFGSGTRLTVV.

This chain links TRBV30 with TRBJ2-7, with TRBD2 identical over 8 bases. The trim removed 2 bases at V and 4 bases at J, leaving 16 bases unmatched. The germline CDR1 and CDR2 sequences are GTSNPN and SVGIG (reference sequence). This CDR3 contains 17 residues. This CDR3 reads CAWSISRTSGRGYEQYF. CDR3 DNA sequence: TGTGCCTGGAGTATCTCTCGAACTAGCGGCCGGGGATACGAGCAGTACTTC.

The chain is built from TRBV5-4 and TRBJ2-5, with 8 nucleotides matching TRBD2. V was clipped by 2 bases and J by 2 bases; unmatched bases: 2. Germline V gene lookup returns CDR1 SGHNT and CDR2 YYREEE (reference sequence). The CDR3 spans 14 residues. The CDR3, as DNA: TGTGCCAGCAGCTTAACTAGCGGACAAGAGACCCAGTACTTC. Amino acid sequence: CASSLTSGQETQYF.

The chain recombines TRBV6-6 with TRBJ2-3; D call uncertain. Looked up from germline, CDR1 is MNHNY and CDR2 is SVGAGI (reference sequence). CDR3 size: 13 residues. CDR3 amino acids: CVAQPRSTDTQYF. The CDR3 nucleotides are TGTGTGGCCCAACCACGCAGTACAGATACGCAGTATTTT.

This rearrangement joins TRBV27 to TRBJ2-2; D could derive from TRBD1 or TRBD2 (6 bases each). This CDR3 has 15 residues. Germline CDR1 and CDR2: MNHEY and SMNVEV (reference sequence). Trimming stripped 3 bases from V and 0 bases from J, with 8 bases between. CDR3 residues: CASSFGGPNTGELFF. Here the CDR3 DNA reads TGTGCCAGCAGTTTTGGGGGGCCGAACACCGGGGAGCTGTTTTTT.